The 18 T cell receptor beta chains below all came from one sample that was sequenced in a study of OX40 agonist ivuxolimab in advanced cancers. Clones were read by immunoSEQ multiplex PCR, and TCRdb kept only the in-frame ones, dropping some. Seen here are 50,000 to 70,000 clones, under 90% observed once, and the top ten hold 2.1%. The input for sequencing was CD4+ or CD8+ T cells sorted from blood, taken in a trial of the OX40 agonist ivuxolimab. The receptors come from an adult with an advanced solid tumor such as melanoma, head and neck, liver or kidney cancer.

V gene TRBV6-5 combines with J gene TRBJ2-7, with D unresolved. The CDR3 runs 12 residues. The germline V gene encodes CDR1 MNHEY and CDR2 SVGAGI. The V gene lost 6 bases and the J gene lost 5 bases, with 11 bases spanning the gap. The CDR3 sequence is CASSRVPHEQYF. The CDR3 DNA is TGTGCCAGCAGCCGGGTCCCGCACGAGCAGTACTTC.

The V and J genes are TRBV7-6 and TRBJ2-3, with 14 positions matching TRBD2. Germline CDR1 SGHVS, CDR2 FNYEAQ. CDR3 size: 16 residues. With V trimmed by 5 bases and J by 4 bases, 5 bases remained unmatched. The CDR3 here is CASSPPGLAGADTQYF. CDR3 bases: TGTGCCAGCAGCCCGCCGGGACTAGCGGGGGCAGATACGCAGTATTTT.

This chain joins TRBV5-1 and TRBJ2-1, with 9 bases aligning to TRBD1. This CDR3 is 14 amino acids long. Unmatched junction bases numbered 6, after V lost 4 bases and J lost 7 bases. CDR1 SGHRS and CDR2 YFSETQ come from the germline V gene. The CDR3 nucleotides are TGCGCCAGCAGCGCAAGGACAGGGGAAAATGAGCAGTTCTTC. Protein product: CASSARTGENEQFF. The full variable domain, completed using reference TRBV5-1 and TRBJ2-1, is KAGVTQTPRYLIKTRGQQVTLSCSPISGHRSVSWYQQTPGQGLQFLFEYFSETQRNKGNFPGRFSGRQFSNSRSEMNVSTLELGDSALYLCASSARTGENEQFFGPGTRLTVL.

The rearrangement uses TRBV5-6 and TRBJ2-3, with 10 positions matching TRBD2. V was pared by 5 bases and J by 5 bases, with 8 bases of the junction left unmatched. Germline CDR1 reads SGHDT; CDR2 reads YYEEEE. The CDR3 loop spans 15 amino acids. CDR3 DNA: TGTGCCAGCAGTAAGCGGGGGGGCCATGAAGATACGCAGTATTTT. As protein: CASSKRGGHEDTQYF.

The V and J genes are TRBV27 and TRBJ1-2; 10 nucleotides agree with TRBD1. The CDR3 is 16 amino acids. Germline assignment: CDR1 MNHEY and CDR2 SMNVEV (reference sequence). V shed 5 bases, J shed 8 bases, and the junction held 14 bases outside the gene matches. CDR3 sequence: CASSAHTGTGARGYTF. CDR3 coding DNA: TGTGCCAGCAGTGCGCACACTGGGACAGGGGCGCGGGGCTACACCTTC.

This chain joins TRBV7-8 and TRBJ2-1, with D unresolved. V gave up 0 bases and J gave up 3 bases, with 15 bases separating them. This CDR3 is 17 amino acids long. CDR1 and CDR2 from the germline V gene are SGHVS and FQNEAQ. CDR3 in amino acids: CASSLAGGPLDYNEQFF. Here the CDR3 DNA reads TGTGCCAGCAGCTTAGCGGGTGGTCCCCTTGACTACAATGAGCAGTTCTTC.

The V gene is TRBV28, the J gene TRBJ1-2; D gene uncertain. In germline, CDR1 is MDHEN, CDR2 SYDVKM. This CDR3 region has 14 residues. Trimming removed 7 bases at V and 2 bases at J, with 14 bases between. The CDR3 coding sequence is TGTGCCAGCAAAGGACCCCTCTCGAACTATGGCTACACCTTC. It encodes CASKGPLSNYGYTF.

V and J are TRBV30 and TRBJ1-5, with D possibly being TRBD1 (5 bases). CDR1 and CDR2 from the germline V gene are GTSNPN and SVGIG (reference sequence). With 3 bases removed from V and 6 bases from J, the gap between germline ends came to 12 bases. The CDR3 sequence is 13 residues long. The CDR3 loop is CAWSMGGVQPQHF. CDR3 in DNA: TGTGCCTGGAGCATGGGGGGGGTTCAGCCCCAGCATTTT.

This clone was picked up a small number of times. This sample includes further DNA sequences coding for the same CDR3. The rearrangement joins TRBV7-9 to TRBJ2-5, with D perhaps matching TRBD1 (5 bases). The CDR3 is 13 residues long. V gave up 0 bases and J gave up 5 bases, with 7 bases separating them. CDR1 SEHNR and CDR2 FQNEAQ come from the germline V gene (reference sequence). The CDR3 region has the DNA TGTGCCAGCAGCTTAGCAGGGGCCGAGACCCAGTACTTC. It specifies CASSLAGAETQYF. Complete variable domain (other parts from reference TRBV7-9 and TRBJ2-5): DTGVSQNPRHKITKRGQNVTFRCDPISEHNRLYWYRQTLGQGPEFLTYFQNEAQLEKSRLLSDRFSAERPKGSFSTLEIQRTEQGDSAMYLCASSLAGAETQYFGPGTRLLVL.

This chain joins TRBV28 and TRBJ1-1; no clear D gene. The CDR3 covers 13 residues. Germline CDR1 MDHEN, CDR2 SYDVKM. V lost 3 bases and J lost 11, with 16 bases in between. The chain's CDR3 is CASSFDTTSSAFF. CDR3 bases: TGTGCCAGCAGTTTCGACACAACCAGCTCGGCTTTCTTT.

The rearrangement links TRBV19 to TRBJ2-5; 12 bases agree with TRBD2. The CDR3 consists of 13 residues. From germline, CDR1 is LNHDA and CDR2 SQIVND (reference sequence). The V segment lost 6 bases and the J segment 5 bases; nucleotides outside the gene matches: 1. The CDR3 spells CASRLAGGETQYF. In DNA form, the CDR3 reads TGTGCCAGTAGACTAGCGGGAGGTGAGACCCAGTACTTC.

This sequence joins TRBV11-2 and TRBJ2-1; 15 nucleotides align to TRBD2. Germline CDR1 is SGHAT and CDR2 is FQNNGV. This CDR3 spans 18 amino acids. J lost 4 bases, V lost 5 bases, and 9 bases had no gene match. The DNA for the CDR3 is TGTGCCAGCAGCGGTGGGACTAGCGGGAGGAACGCATACAATGAGCAGTTCTTC. As protein: CASSGGTSGRNAYNEQFF. The full variable domain, rest sourced from reference TRBV11-2 and TRBJ2-1, is EAGVAQSPRYKIIEKRQSVAFWCNPISGHATLYWYQQILGQGPKLLIQFQNNGVVDDSQLPKDRFSAERLKGVDSTLKIQPAKLEDSAVYLCASSGGTSGRNAYNEQFFGPGTRLTVL.

J is TRBJ2-5 and V is TRBV5-4; 10 bases line up with TRBD2. V lost 4 bases, J lost 0 bases, and 3 bases stayed unmatched. Germline lookup yields CDR1 SGHNT and CDR2 YYREEE (reference sequence). CDR3 length equals 15 residues. The CDR3 region has the DNA TGTGCCAGCAGCCGAGCGGGGGGGGACCAAGAGACCCAGTACTTC. This translates into CASSRAGGDQETQYF.

This clone has only a few counts. V is TRBV28 and J is TRBJ1-5, with unresolved D. Germline V lookup: CDR1 MDHEN, CDR2 SYDVKM. Trimming took off 1 base at V and 7 bases at J, with 11 bases between the two ends. This CDR3 contains 14 residues. The CDR3 loop reads CASSLSGNWQPQHF. The CDR3 region has the DNA TGTGCCAGCAGTTTATCGGGGAATTGGCAGCCCCAGCATTTT. Together with reference TRBV28 and TRBJ1-5, the CDR3 gives the full variable domain: DVKVTQSSRYLVKRTGEKVFLECVQDMDHENMFWYRQDPGLGLRLIYFSYDVKMKEKGDIPEGYSVSREKKERFSLILESASTNQTSMYLCASSLSGNWQPQHFGDGTRLSIL.

V is TRBV27 and J is TRBJ1-1, with 7 bases fitting TRBD1. From germline, CDR1 is MNHEY and CDR2 SMNVEV (reference sequence). Trimming cost V 3 bases and J 7 bases; bases outside gene matches: 8. The length of the CDR3 is 14 residues. The CDR3 spells CASSFRGTASEAFF. The DNA of the CDR3 is TGTGCCAGCAGTTTCCGAGGGACAGCTAGTGAAGCTTTCTTT.

The rearrangement joins TRBV5-1 to TRBJ2-1, with 15 bases that match TRBD2. The CDR3 has 15 residues. Germline V gene data show CDR1 as SGHRS and CDR2 as YFSETQ. V lost 4 bases, J lost 8 bases, and 4 bases stayed unmatched. CDR3 residues: CASSAGLAGGYEQFF. In DNA, the CDR3 is TGCGCCAGCAGCGCGGGACTAGCGGGGGGATATGAGCAGTTCTTC.

The chain uses TRBV11-2 and TRBJ1-6, with 7 bases that match TRBD1. The CDR3 length is 14 residues. Per germline, CDR1 SGHAT and CDR2 FQNNGV. The ends lost 4 bases at V and 8 bases at J; junction bases unmatched: 5. CDR3 residues: CASSSQGGDSPLHF. CDR3 nucleotides: TGTGCCAGCAGCTCGCAGGGGGGTGATTCACCCCTCCACTTT. The complete variable domain, with remaining parts taken from reference TRBV11-2 and TRBJ1-6, reads EAGVAQSPRYKIIEKRQSVAFWCNPISGHATLYWYQQILGQGPKLLIQFQNNGVVDDSQLPKDRFSAERLKGVDSTLKIQPAKLEDSAVYLCASSSQGGDSPLHFGNGTRLTVT.

As for this clone: This specimen includes other DNA sequences encoding the same CDR3. The genes are TRBV29-1 and TRBJ2-7; the D gene is possibly TRBD2 (6 bases). CDR1 and CDR2 from the germline V gene are SQVTM and ANQGSEA. There are 13 residues in the CDR3. The germline V and J ends were trimmed by 3 bases and 3 bases, with 12 bases remaining between them. CDR3 in amino acids: CSVEGLAGYEQYF. The CDR3, as DNA: TGCAGCGTTGAGGGACTGGCGGGCTACGAGCAGTACTTC.